Described below is a single TCR beta chain sequence and its context. The protocol was immunoSEQ multiplex PCR, while the TCRdb copy is restricted to in-frame clones and leaves out a portion. The sample holds about 88,000 clones; 85% to 95% are singletons and the top ten take around 0.3%. This record comes from a study of technical replicates of blood from a few donors. The specimen sequenced was T cells isolated from PBMCs. This TCR was sampled from a human donor in good health.

CDR3 loop: CASSFSEATGKSYEQYF. The CDR3 nucleotides are TGTGCCAGCAGCTTTTCGGAGGCGACAGGGAAATCCTACGAGCAGTACTTC. The chain has TRBV7-9 and TRBJ2-7; TRBD1 matches 7 bases. Germline loops: CDR1 SEHNR, CDR2 FQNEAQ (reference sequence). This CDR3 is built from 17 residues. The junction had 12 bases not matched to a gene; V was cut back by 3 bases and J by 1 base.